This TCR beta chain was obtained from a study of cytotoxic CD8 clonotypes in ibrutinib-treated CLL. Concerning this clone: Its antigen remains unknown.

Germline loops: CDR1 WNHNN, CDR2 SYGVQD (reference sequence). The germline V and J ends were trimmed by 0 bases and 2 bases, with 12 bases remaining between them. The CDR3 is made up of 16 amino acids. Produced via immunoSEQ multiplex PCR; TCRdb's table is partial and in-frame only. Of over 140,000 clones in the sample, around 84% are singletons; the top ten hold 7.5% to 8%. Study results and caveats: Under treatment, the uncommon public clonotypes either contracted or remained stable.

This sample comprised PBMCs, obtained after 36 months of ibrutinib treatment. This sequence joins TRBV10-1 and TRBJ2-3, with D possibly matching TRBD2 (5 bases). The receptor comes from a human donor with chronic lymphocytic leukemia. Written as DNA, the CDR3 is TGCGCCAGCAGTGAGTCGCGAGGGAGAGCCACAGATACGCAGTATTTT. Encoded protein: CASSESRGRATDTQYF.